These T cell receptor beta chains were read from a single sample in a study of T cell responses to AZD1222 COVID-19 vaccine. The assay was immunoSEQ multiplex PCR, and TCRdb's table has in-frame clones only and misses some. The table shows about 180,000 clones, with about 90% occurring only once. This material consisted of peripheral blood, taken 28 days after the second AZD1222 dose. Every receptor here comes from an adult who received the AZD1222 COVID-19 vaccine. CDR3s include the opening cysteine and the closing phenylalanine or tryptophan. The order of the fields is CDR3 protein, CDR3 DNA, V gene, D gene, CDR3 length, clone size, J gene. A D gene is named only where the DNA matches it firmly. Clone size is stated in some rows and not others, as once, few, many or a class when expanded.

CDR3 protein: CASSLPDQPQHF; CDR3 DNA: TGTGCCAGCAGCTTACCGGATCAGCCCCAGCATTTT; V gene: TRBV5-4; D gene: .; CDR3 length: 12; clone size: .; J gene: TRBJ1-5
CDR3 protein: CASSYLGQGAYTF; CDR3 DNA: TGTGCCAGCAGTTACTTGGGACAGGGAGCCTACACCTTC; V gene: TRBV6-5; D gene: TRBD1; CDR3 length: 13; clone size: .; J gene: TRBJ1-2
CDR3 protein: CASSLAGGGHTDTQYF; CDR3 DNA: TGCGCCAGCAGCTTGGCCGGCGGGGGACACACAGATACGCAGTATTTT; V gene: TRBV5-1; D gene: .; CDR3 length: 16; clone size: once; J gene: TRBJ2-3
CDR3 protein: CASTDERVGYTF; CDR3 DNA: TGTGCCAGTACCGATGAGAGGGTCGGCTACACCTTC; V gene: TRBV19; D gene: .; CDR3 length: 12; clone size: few; J gene: TRBJ1-2
CDR3 protein: CSVPPTGGSNTGELFF; CDR3 DNA: TGCAGCGTCCCCCCCACAGGGGGATCCAACACCGGGGAGCTGTTTTTT; V gene: TRBV29-1; D gene: TRBD1; CDR3 length: 16; clone size: .; J gene: TRBJ2-2
CDR3 protein: CASSQEFSNQPQHF; CDR3 DNA: TGCGCCAGCAGCCAAGAGTTCAGCAATCAGCCCCAGCATTTT; V gene: TRBV4-1; D gene: .; CDR3 length: 14; clone size: .; J gene: TRBJ1-5
CDR3 protein: CASSLEGGAPYEQYF; CDR3 DNA: TGTGCCAGCAGCTTAGAAGGGGGCGCCCCCTACGAGCAGTACTTC; V gene: TRBV11-2; D gene: TRBD1; CDR3 length: 15; clone size: .; J gene: TRBJ2-7
CDR3 protein: CASSLGLLGVHNEQFF; CDR3 DNA: TGTGCCAGCAGCTTAGGTTTATTGGGGGTACACAATGAGCAGTTCTTC; V gene: TRBV7-2; D gene: .; CDR3 length: 16; clone size: .; J gene: TRBJ2-1
CDR3 protein: CASSLALGSTDTQYF; CDR3 DNA: TGTGCCAGCAGCTTGGCCCTGGGAAGCACAGATACGCAGTATTTT; V gene: TRBV5-5; D gene: .; CDR3 length: 15; clone size: once; J gene: TRBJ2-3
CDR3 protein: CASSLVQGAPYEQYF; CDR3 DNA: TGCGCCAGCAGCTTGGTACAGGGGGCACCCTACGAGCAGTACTTC; V gene: TRBV5-1; D gene: TRBD1; CDR3 length: 15; clone size: .; J gene: TRBJ2-7
CDR3 protein: CASGPTRQGRHEQYF; CDR3 DNA: TGTGCTAGTGGTCCAACCAGACAGGGGCGCCACGAGCAGTACTTC; V gene: TRBV12-5; D gene: TRBD1; CDR3 length: 15; clone size: .; J gene: TRBJ2-7
CDR3 protein: CASSPAGVRSGELFF; CDR3 DNA: TGTGCCAGCAGCCCAGCGGGAGTGAGGTCCGGGGAGCTGTTTTTT; V gene: TRBV11-2; D gene: TRBD2; CDR3 length: 15; clone size: once; J gene: TRBJ2-2
CDR3 protein: CASSFGQGSEKLFF; CDR3 DNA: TGTGCCAGCAGCTTCGGACAGGGGAGTGAAAAACTGTTTTTT; V gene: TRBV5-6; D gene: TRBD1; CDR3 length: 14; clone size: .; J gene: TRBJ1-4
CDR3 protein: CASSSRGQGMAQYF; CDR3 DNA: TGTGCCAGCAGCTCGAGGGGACAGGGGATGGCCCAGTACTTC; V gene: TRBV5-8; D gene: TRBD1; CDR3 length: 14; clone size: .; J gene: TRBJ2-5
CDR3 protein: CASSFGGGGARDSPLHF; CDR3 DNA: TGTGCCAGCAGCTTCGGGGGTGGGGGAGCGAGGGATTCACCCCTCCACTTT; V gene: TRBV27; D gene: .; CDR3 length: 17; clone size: .; J gene: TRBJ1-6
CDR3 protein: CASGSGRDYEQYF; CDR3 DNA: TGTGCCAGCGGGAGCGGGAGAGACTACGAGCAGTACTTC; V gene: TRBV5-4; D gene: TRBD2; CDR3 length: 13; clone size: .; J gene: TRBJ2-7
CDR3 protein: CASSLFGQGAWETQYF; CDR3 DNA: TGTGCCAGCAGCTTATTTGGACAGGGGGCGTGGGAGACCCAGTACTTC; V gene: TRBV7-2; D gene: TRBD1; CDR3 length: 16; clone size: .; J gene: TRBJ2-5
CDR3 protein: CASSLDRSSGYTF; CDR3 DNA: TGTGCCAGCAGTTTAGACAGGAGTTCAGGCTACACCTTC; V gene: TRBV12-3/TRBV12-4; D gene: .; CDR3 length: 13; clone size: .; J gene: TRBJ1-2
CDR3 protein: CATSDPTETQYF; CDR3 DNA: TGTGCCACCAGTGACCCGACAGAGACCCAGTACTTC; V gene: TRBV24-1; D gene: .; CDR3 length: 12; clone size: .; J gene: TRBJ2-5
CDR3 protein: CSASRQLAGEHQETQYF; CDR3 DNA: TGCAGTGCTAGTAGGCAACTAGCGGGGGAGCACCAAGAGACCCAGTACTTC; V gene: TRBV20-1; D gene: TRBD2; CDR3 length: 17; clone size: .; J gene: TRBJ2-5
CDR3 protein: CASINSASGGAGETQYF; CDR3 DNA: TGTGCCAGCATAAATTCGGCTAGCGGGGGGGCCGGGGAGACCCAGTACTTC; V gene: TRBV2; D gene: TRBD2; CDR3 length: 17; clone size: .; J gene: TRBJ2-5
CDR3 protein: CASRGQNEQFF; CDR3 DNA: TGTGCCAGCAGAGGACAGAATGAGCAGTTCTTC; V gene: TRBV25-1; D gene: .; CDR3 length: 11; clone size: .; J gene: TRBJ2-1
CDR3 protein: CASSMGTGQTSDTQYF; CDR3 DNA: TGCGCCAGCAGCATGGGGACAGGTCAAACTTCAGATACGCAGTATTTT; V gene: TRBV5-1; D gene: TRBD1; CDR3 length: 16; clone size: .; J gene: TRBJ2-3
CDR3 protein: CASSIWGQKNTIYF; CDR3 DNA: TGTGCCAGTAGTATTTGGGGACAGAAAAACACCATATATTTT; V gene: TRBV19; D gene: TRBD1; CDR3 length: 14; clone size: .; J gene: TRBJ1-3
CDR3 protein: CAAQTRGREQYF; CDR3 DNA: TGTGCCGCACAAACCAGGGGGCGAGAGCAGTACTTC; V gene: TRBV6-5; D gene: TRBD1; CDR3 length: 12; clone size: .; J gene: TRBJ2-7
CDR3 protein: CASSFTGTDTQYF; CDR3 DNA: TGTGCCAGCAGCTTTACGGGGACAGATACGCAGTATTTT; V gene: TRBV11-3; D gene: .; CDR3 length: 13; clone size: few; J gene: TRBJ2-3
CDR3 protein: CASSKAKAGVGEQYF; CDR3 DNA: TGTGCCAGCAGCAAAGCTAAGGCAGGGGTGGGTGAGCAGTACTTC; V gene: TRBV21-1; D gene: .; CDR3 length: 15; clone size: .; J gene: TRBJ2-7
CDR3 protein: CASSYGSANSPLHF; CDR3 DNA: TGTGCCAGCAGTTACGGGTCGGCGAATTCACCCCTCCACTTT; V gene: TRBV6-5; D gene: .; CDR3 length: 14; clone size: once; J gene: TRBJ1-6
CDR3 protein: CASSQGRLAGIEQFF; CDR3 DNA: TGTGCCAGCAGTCAGGGTCGACTAGCGGGGATTGAGCAGTTCTTC; V gene: TRBV2; D gene: TRBD2; CDR3 length: 15; clone size: .; J gene: TRBJ2-1
CDR3 protein: CASSSGTSGFTDTQYF; CDR3 DNA: TGTGCCAGCAGCTCGGGGACTAGCGGGTTCACAGATACGCAGTATTTT; V gene: TRBV7-9; D gene: TRBD2; CDR3 length: 16; clone size: .; J gene: TRBJ2-3
CDR3 protein: CASAPGAFNSPLHF; CDR3 DNA: TGTGCCAGCGCCCCCGGGGCGTTCAATTCACCCCTCCACTTT; V gene: TRBV27; D gene: .; CDR3 length: 14; clone size: .; J gene: TRBJ1-6
CDR3 protein: CASSPRTETLYGYTF; CDR3 DNA: TGTGCCAGCAGCCCCCGGACAGAAACCTTGTATGGCTACACCTTC; V gene: TRBV9; D gene: .; CDR3 length: 15; clone size: .; J gene: TRBJ1-2